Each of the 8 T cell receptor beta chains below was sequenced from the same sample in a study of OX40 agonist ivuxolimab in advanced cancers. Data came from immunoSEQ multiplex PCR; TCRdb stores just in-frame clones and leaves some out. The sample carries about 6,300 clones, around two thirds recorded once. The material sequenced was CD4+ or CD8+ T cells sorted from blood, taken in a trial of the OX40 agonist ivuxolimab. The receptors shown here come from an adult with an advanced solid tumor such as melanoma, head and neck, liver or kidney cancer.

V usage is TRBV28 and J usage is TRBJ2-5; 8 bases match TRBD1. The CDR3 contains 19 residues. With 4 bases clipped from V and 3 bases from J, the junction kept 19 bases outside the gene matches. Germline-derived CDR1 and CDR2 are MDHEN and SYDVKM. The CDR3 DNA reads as TGTGCCAGCAGTTGGACGCAGGGGGCGCTGGTTACGATTAAAGAGACCCAGTACTTC. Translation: CASSWTQGALVTIKETQYF.

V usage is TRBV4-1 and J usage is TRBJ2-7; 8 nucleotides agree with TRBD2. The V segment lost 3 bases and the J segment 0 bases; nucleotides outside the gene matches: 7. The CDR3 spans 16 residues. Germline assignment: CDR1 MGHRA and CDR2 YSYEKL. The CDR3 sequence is CASSQSTSGSSYEQYF. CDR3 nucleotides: TGCGCCAGCAGCCAGTCCACTAGCGGCTCCTCCTACGAGCAGTACTTC.

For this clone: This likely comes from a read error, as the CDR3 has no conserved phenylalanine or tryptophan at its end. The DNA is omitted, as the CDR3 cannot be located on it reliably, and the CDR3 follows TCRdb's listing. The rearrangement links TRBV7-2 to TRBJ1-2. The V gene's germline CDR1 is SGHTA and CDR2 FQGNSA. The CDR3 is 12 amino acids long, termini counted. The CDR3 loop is CASSLGTGTFGL.

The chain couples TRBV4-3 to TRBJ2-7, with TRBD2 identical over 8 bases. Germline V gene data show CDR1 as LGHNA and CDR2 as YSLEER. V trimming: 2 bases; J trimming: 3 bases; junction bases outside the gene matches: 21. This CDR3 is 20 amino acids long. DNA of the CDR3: TGCGCCAGCAGCCAAACGACGGCGGAGACTAGCGCGACAGAACTCTACGAGCAGTACTTC. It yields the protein CASSQTTAETSATELYEQYF.

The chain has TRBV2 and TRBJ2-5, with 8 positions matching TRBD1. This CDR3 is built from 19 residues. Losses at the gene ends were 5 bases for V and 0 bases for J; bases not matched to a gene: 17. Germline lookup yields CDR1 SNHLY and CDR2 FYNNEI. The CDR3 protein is CASSPPLSWDRSYQETQYF. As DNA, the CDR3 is TGTGCCAGCAGTCCCCCTCTTAGCTGGGACAGGTCGTACCAAGAGACCCAGTACTTC.

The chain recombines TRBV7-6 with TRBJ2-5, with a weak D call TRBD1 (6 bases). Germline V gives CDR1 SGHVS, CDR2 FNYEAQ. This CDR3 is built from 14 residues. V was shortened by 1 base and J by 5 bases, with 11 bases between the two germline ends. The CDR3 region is CASSLVTGGETQYF. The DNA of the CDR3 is TGTGCCAGCAGCTTAGTGACAGGCGGGGAGACCCAGTACTTC.

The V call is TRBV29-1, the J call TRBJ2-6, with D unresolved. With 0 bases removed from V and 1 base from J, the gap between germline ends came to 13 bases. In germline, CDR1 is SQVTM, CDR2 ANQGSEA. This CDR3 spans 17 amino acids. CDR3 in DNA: TGCAGCGTTGAAGAGCCTGAACAGATGTCTGGGGCCAACGTCCTGACTTTC. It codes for CSVEEPEQMSGANVLTF.

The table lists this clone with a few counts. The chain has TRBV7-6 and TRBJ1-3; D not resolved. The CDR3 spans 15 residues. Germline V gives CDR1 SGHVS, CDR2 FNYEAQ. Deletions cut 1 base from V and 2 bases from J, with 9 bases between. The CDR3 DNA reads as TGTGCCAGCAGCTTAGAAAGTGGACCTGGAAACACCATATATTTT. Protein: CASSLESGPGNTIYF.